This TCR beta chain was observed in a study of T cell responses to AZD1222 COVID-19 vaccine. Notes on this clone: The antigen is unknown.

Study-level findings and limits: It was only 6 or 7 AZD1222 recipients who were seropositive at baseline.

Here immunoSEQ multiplex PCR was the method, and the copy in TCRdb shows in-frame clones only, minus some. The table shows approximately 110,000 clones, with approximately 90% occurring only once. This receptor was obtained from an adult in good health. Sequenced material: peripheral blood, taken on day 0 of AZD1222 vaccination.

The CDR3: CASTLTGESTEAFF. Written as DNA, the CDR3 is TGTGCCAGTACCTTGACAGGGGAGTCCACTGAAGCTTTCTTT. The chain employs TRBV19 and TRBJ1-1; 8 bases fit TRBD1. Unmatched junction bases numbered 8, after V lost 7 bases and J lost 4 bases. The CDR3 extends over 14 amino acids. Germline CDR1 reads LNHDA; CDR2 reads SQIVND (reference sequence).